Sequencing of this T cell receptor beta chain was carried out in a study of immune evolution from preneoplasia to lung adenocarcinoma. Study-level findings and limits: Top clone share appeared to fall from AAH through AIS, MIA, adenocarcinoma. Normal lung had highest clonality; later lesions appeared denser, more diverse.

Between about 2014 and 2018, patients underwent resection in Japan or China. Histologic diagnosis was independently verified by two lung pathologists. The germline V gene encodes CDR1 KGHSH and CDR2 LQKENI. This CDR3 spans 16 amino acids. Trimming stripped 2 bases from V and 0 bases from J, with 14 bases between. TCRdb keeps only in-frame clones here, not all; method: immunoSEQ multiplex PCR. The sample lists more than 9,500 clones, approximately 87% occurring once. Turning to this clone: Antigen unknown.

This TCR came from a person between 50 and 69 years old with lung adenocarcinoma. This chain uses TRBV18 with TRBJ2-7; the D gene is possibly TRBD2 (6 bases). Sequencing was performed on FFPE tissue from an adenomatous hyperplasia lung lesion. Subset reported: atypical adenomatous hyperplasia (AAH), lung preneoplasia. The DNA of the CDR3 is TGTGCCAGCTCACCAGAGCCATGGAGGGACTCCTACGAGCAGTACTTC. This codes for CASSPEPWRDSYEQYF.